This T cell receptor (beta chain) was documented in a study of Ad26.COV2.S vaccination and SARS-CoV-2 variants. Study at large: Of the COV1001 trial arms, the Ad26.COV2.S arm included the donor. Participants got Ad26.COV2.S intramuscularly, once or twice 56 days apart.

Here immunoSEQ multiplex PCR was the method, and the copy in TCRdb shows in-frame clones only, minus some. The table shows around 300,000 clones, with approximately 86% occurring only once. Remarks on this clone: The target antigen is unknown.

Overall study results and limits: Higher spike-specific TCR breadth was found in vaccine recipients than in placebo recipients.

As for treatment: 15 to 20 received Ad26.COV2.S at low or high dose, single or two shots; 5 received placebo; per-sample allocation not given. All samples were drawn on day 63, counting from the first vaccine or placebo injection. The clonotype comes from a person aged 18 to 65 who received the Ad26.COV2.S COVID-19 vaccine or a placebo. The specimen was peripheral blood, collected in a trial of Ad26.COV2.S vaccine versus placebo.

The CDR3 nucleotides are TGTGCCAGCGCCAGGACAGGGGAGGGCTACACCTTC. Encoded protein: CASARTGEGYTF. V gene TRBV6-5 combines with J gene TRBJ1-2; 9 bases agree with TRBD1. The CDR3 totals 12 residues. Trimming took 8 bases from V and 8 from J; bases not matched to a gene: 6. CDR1 and CDR2 (germline): MNHEY, SVGAGI.